Below, 24 T cell receptor beta chains from the same sample are listed, as sequenced in a study of OX40 agonist ivuxolimab in advanced cancers. Profiled with immunoSEQ multiplex PCR; TCRdb holds only in-frame clones, not every one. The sample holds approximately 27,000 clones, about 79% seen once. The material was CD4+ or CD8+ T cells sorted from blood, obtained in a trial of the OX40 agonist ivuxolimab. The receptor set was obtained from an adult with an advanced solid tumor such as melanoma, head and neck, liver or kidney cancer.

The chain uses TRBV19 and TRBJ1-1; 8 bases agree with TRBD1. The CDR3 totals 13 residues. V gave up 2 bases and J gave up 6 bases; unmatched junction bases: 2. The germline V gene has CDR1 LNHDA and CDR2 SQIVND (reference sequence). For the CDR3, the DNA is TGTGCCAGTAGTATATCAGGGGGCTCTGAAGCTTTCTTT. Translating gives CASSISGGSEAFF. The full variable domain, with the rest looked up from reference TRBV19 and TRBJ1-1, is DGGITQSPKYLFRKEGQNVTLSCEQNLNHDAMYWYRQDPGQGLRLIYYSQIVNDFQKGDIAEGYSVSREKKESFPLTVTSAQKNPTAFYLCASSISGGSEAFFGQGTRLTVV.

A few counts support this clone. This chain joins TRBV2 and TRBJ1-2; D is uncertain. Trimming stripped 4 bases from V and 6 bases from J, with 9 bases between. The germline V gene encodes CDR1 SNHLY and CDR2 FYNNEI. This CDR3 has 12 amino acids. CDR3 loop: CASSGGFDGYTF. The CDR3 DNA reads as TGTGCCAGCAGTGGAGGGTTTGATGGCTACACCTTC. Based on the CDR3 plus reference TRBV2 and TRBJ1-2, the full variable domain is EPEVTQTPSHQVTQMGQEVILRCVPISNHLYFYWYRQILGQKVEFLVSFYNNEISEKSEIFDDQFSVERPDGSNFTLKIRSTKLEDSAMYFCASSGGFDGYTFGSGTRLTVV.

Only a few counts were recorded for this clone. V usage is TRBV5-1 and J usage is TRBJ1-2; 8 bases map to TRBD1. V dropped 4 bases and J dropped 8; count of bases not matched to a gene: 13. Per germline, CDR1 SGHRS and CDR2 YFSETQ. The CDR3 totals 15 residues. The CDR3 region is CASSISGGAGGGYTF. The CDR3 region has the DNA TGCGCCAGCAGCATCTCAGGGGGCGCGGGAGGAGGCTACACCTTC. The variable domain in full, with the rest retrieved from reference TRBV5-1 and TRBJ1-2, is KAGVTQTPRYLIKTRGQQVTLSCSPISGHRSVSWYQQTPGQGLQFLFEYFSETQRNKGNFPGRFSGRQFSNSRSEMNVSTLELGDSALYLCASSISGGAGGGYTFGSGTRLTVV.

CDR3 sequence: CASSQQGAVNTGELFF. The DNA of the CDR3 is TGCGCCAGCAGCCAACAGGGGGCGGTGAACACCGGGGAGCTGTTTTTT. J is TRBJ2-2 and V is TRBV4-1, with 8 bases fitting TRBD1. CDR3 size: 16 residues. Germline V gene data show CDR1 as MGHRA and CDR2 as YSYEKL. With V trimmed by 2 bases and J by 1 base, 3 bases remained unmatched.

V gene TRBV28 combines with J gene TRBJ1-2; TRBD1 is a possible D gene (6 bases). Germline CDR1 MDHEN, CDR2 SYDVKM. This CDR3 spans 15 amino acids. Trimming pared 4 bases from V and 4 bases from J, leaving 16 bases between. CDR3 sequence reads: CASSSGAGGAYGYTF. CDR3 sequence (DNA): TGTGCCAGCAGTTCCGGGGCCGGGGGCGCCTATGGCTACACCTTC.

This clone was seen more than once but under ten times. The chain has TRBV11-3 and TRBJ2-3; no definite D call. The V gene lost 3 bases and the J gene lost 2 bases, with 9 bases spanning the gap. The CDR3 totals 14 residues. Germline V gene data show CDR1 as SGHNT and CDR2 as YENEEA. CDR3 nucleotide sequence: TGTGCCAGCAGCTTGGATTACTTCACAGATACGCAGTATTTT. Its translation: CASSLDYFTDTQYF.

There are a few counts of this clone. The chain has TRBV19 and TRBJ2-7, with D possibly matching TRBD2 (6 bases). Between the trimmed V and J ends, which lost 7 bases and 9 bases, there was a span of 25 bases. The germline gives CDR1 LNHDA, CDR2 SQIVND (reference sequence). This CDR3 is 15 amino acids long. In DNA form, the CDR3 reads TGTGCCAGTAAAAACCTCAATACCGGGGACTTGCGGCAGTACTTC. As protein: CASKNLNTGDLRQYF. Full variable domain (remainder filled in from reference TRBV19 and TRBJ2-7): DGGITQSPKYLFRKEGQNVTLSCEQNLNHDAMYWYRQDPGQGLRLIYYSQIVNDFQKGDIAEGYSVSREKKESFPLTVTSAQKNPTAFYLCASKNLNTGDLRQYFGPGTRLTVT.

The CDR3 sequence is CASSESRTGPNLALHF. As DNA, the CDR3 is TGCGCCAGCAGTGAGTCGCGGACAGGGCCTAATTTGGCCCTCCACTTT. The V and J genes are TRBV10-1 and TRBJ1-6; 8 bases fit TRBD1. The ends lost 0 bases at V and 14 bases at J; junction bases unmatched: 12. This CDR3 has 16 residues. Per the germline V gene, CDR1 is WNHNN and CDR2 is SYGVQD (reference sequence).

This clone was detected only once. The rearrangement joins TRBV6-4 to TRBJ2-3; D may be TRBD1 (5 bases). V was cut by 3 bases and J by 1 base, with 14 bases left in between. Germline V gene data show CDR1 as MRHNA and CDR2 as SNTAGT. The CDR3 is 16 residues long. Written as DNA, the CDR3 is TGTGCCAGCAGTGAGTGGGGCAGTCACCGCACAGATACGCAGTATTTT. Its protein is CASSEWGSHRTDTQYF.

CDR3 in DNA: TGTGCCAGCAGCCCGACGACTGGGTGGGACACCGGGGAGCTGTTTTTT. It codes for CASSPTTGWDTGELFF. The chain couples TRBV5-4 to TRBJ2-2, with unresolved D. This CDR3 is 16 amino acids long. V was shortened by 4 bases and J by 3 bases, with 16 bases between the two germline ends. Germline V gene sequence: CDR1 SGHNT, CDR2 YYREEE (reference sequence). The entire variable domain, with the rest obtained from reference TRBV5-4 and TRBJ2-2, is as follows: ETGVTQSPTHLIKTRGQQVTLRCSSQSGHNTVSWYQQALGQGPQFIFQYYREEENGRGNFPPRFSGLQFPNYSSELNVNALELDDSALYLCASSPTTGWDTGELFFGEGSRLTVL.

The CDR3 region is CASTGVSTDTQYF. As DNA, the CDR3 is TGTGCCAGCACCGGAGTAAGCACAGATACGCAGTATTTT. The gene calls are TRBV6-6 and TRBJ2-3; D remains ambiguous. Trimming took 7 bases from V and 0 from J, leaving 8 bases between them. Germline lookup yields CDR1 MNHNY and CDR2 SVGAGI (reference sequence). The CDR3 sequence is 13 residues long.

The V and J genes are TRBV19 and TRBJ2-5, with D possibly matching TRBD1 (6 bases). The DNA end is a closer match to TRBJ2-7, so the J assignment may be wrong. Germline assignment: CDR1 LNHDA and CDR2 SQIVND (reference sequence). The CDR3 has 16 amino acids. The DNA for the CDR3 is TGTGCCAGTAGTATAGGCTGGGACATCCGCCCTTACGAGCAGTACTTC. It is translated as CASSIGWDIRPYEQYF.

The J gene is TRBJ2-5, the V gene TRBV21-1; the D segment call TRBD2 is taken from the table without a DNA check. TRBV21-1 represents a pseudogene. The CDR3 covers 12 residues. In nucleotides, the CDR3 is TGTGCCAGCAGCAAAGCTAAGCCCCGCGGGGACTTC. Translation: CASSKAKPRGDF.

V is TRBV6-1 and J is TRBJ2-7; D not certain. Germline values: CDR1 MNHNS, CDR2 SASEGT. V lost 2 bases and J 4 bases, leaving 12 bases between the germline ends. The CDR3 consists of 14 residues. In DNA, the CDR3 is TGTGCCAGCAGTGAATATAGTTTGGGTTACGAGCAGTACTTC. Amino acids: CASSEYSLGYEQYF.

This clone appeared a few times. The rearrangement uses TRBV9 and TRBJ2-2, with 8 bases lining up with TRBD1. The CDR3 extends over 16 amino acids. In germline, CDR1 is SGDLS, CDR2 YYNGEE. V gave up 5 bases and J gave up 2 bases; unmatched junction bases: 8. CDR3 sequence (DNA): TGTGCCAGCAGAAAACCGGGACAGGACAACACCGGGGAGCTGTTTTTT. This encodes CASRKPGQDNTGELFF. Looking up the rest from reference TRBV9 and TRBJ2-2 gives the full variable domain: DSGVTQTPKHLITATGQRVTLRCSPRSGDLSVYWYQQSLDQGLQFLIQYYNGEERAKGNILERFSAQQFPDLHSELNLSSLELGDSALYFCASRKPGQDNTGELFFGEGSRLTVL.

V is TRBV2 and J is TRBJ1-1; no reliable D call. This CDR3 has 14 residues. Germline CDR1 is SNHLY and CDR2 is FYNNEI. V was pared by 6 bases and J by 0 bases, with 11 bases between. CDR3 protein: CASSLRLMNTEAFF. CDR3 sequence (DNA): TGTGCCAGCAGCTTGCGGCTAATGAACACTGAAGCTTTCTTT.

In its sample, this clone was seen once. The chain combines TRBV7-6 with TRBJ2-1; D possibly matches TRBD1 or TRBD2 (6 bases each). The CDR3 contains 14 residues. Per the germline V gene, CDR1 is SGHVS and CDR2 is FNYEAQ. The V and J ends lost 4 bases and 6 bases respectively, with 13 bases between them. In DNA form, the CDR3 reads TGTGCCAGCAGCTCCTGGGGGGCTGGCAATGAGCAGTTCTTC. Amino acids: CASSSWGAGNEQFF.

V usage is TRBV11-2 and J usage is TRBJ2-1; TRBD1 aligns across 7 bases. This CDR3 region has 13 residues. V lost 5 bases to trimming and J lost 9 bases; unmatched junction nucleotides: 7. Per the germline V gene, CDR1 is SGHAT and CDR2 is FQNNGV. The CDR3 protein is CASSTGEPSEQFF. CDR3 nucleotides: TGTGCCAGCAGCACAGGGGAGCCAAGTGAGCAGTTCTTC.

This chain links TRBV10-1 with TRBJ2-5; 8 nucleotides align to TRBD2. The V segment lost 6 bases and the J segment 1 base; nucleotides outside the gene matches: 10. The germline gives CDR1 WNHNN, CDR2 SYGVQD (reference sequence). The CDR3 spans 16 residues. This CDR3 is CASRGRRGAPQETQYF. CDR3 coding DNA: TGCGCCAGCAGAGGGAGGCGGGGGGCCCCCCAAGAGACCCAGTACTTC.

The gene calls are TRBV30 and TRBJ1-1; TRBD1 might be the D (5 bases). This CDR3 has 14 residues. The V and J ends lost 0 bases and 4 bases respectively, with 12 bases between them. Germline CDR1 and CDR2: GTSNPN and SVGIG (reference sequence). The DNA of the CDR3 is TGTGCCTGGAGTGTAGGGGCGGGCGGCACTGAAGCTTTCTTT. It encodes CAWSVGAGGTEAFF.

The genes are TRBV27 and TRBJ1-4; TRBD1 agrees at 8 bases. CDR3 length: 13 residues. The ends lost 3 bases at V and 8 bases at J; junction bases unmatched: 2. Germline-derived CDR1 and CDR2 are MNHEY and SMNVEV (reference sequence). The chain's CDR3 is CASSLTGDEKLFF. CDR3 sequence (DNA): TGTGCCAGCAGTTTGACAGGGGACGAAAAACTGTTTTTT.

The chain links TRBV4-2 to TRBJ1-2; TRBD1 might be the D (6 bases). Germline loops: CDR1 LGHNA, CDR2 YNFKEQ. The CDR3 has 12 amino acids. V lost 8 bases and J lost 5, with 12 bases in between. The CDR3 here is CASRSGVYGYTF. In nucleotides, the CDR3 is TGTGCCAGCCGCTCAGGGGTGTATGGCTACACCTTC.

V usage is TRBV10-2 and J usage is TRBJ2-7, with D perhaps matching TRBD1 or TRBD2 (5 bases each). V lost 4 bases to trimming and J lost 2 bases, with 15 bases between them. Germline assignment: CDR1 WSHSY and CDR2 SAAADI. The CDR3 spans 15 residues. The DNA for the CDR3 is TGCGCCAGCAGTGCCGGGACGGTAAACACCTACGAGCAGTACTTC. Its protein is CASSAGTVNTYEQYF.

The CDR3 sequence is CASSQVAPPGRSSYEQYF. In nucleotides, the CDR3 is TGTGCCAGCAGCCAAGTAGCCCCCCCAGGACGCAGCTCCTACGAGCAGTACTTC. V gene TRBV4-2 combines with J gene TRBJ2-5; D unresolved. The J call may be mistaken, given a closer DNA end match to TRBJ2-7. The CDR3 spans 18 residues. Germline V CDR1 and CDR2: LGHNA, YNFKEQ.